Below, 17 T cell receptor beta chains from the same sample are listed, as sequenced in a study of shared clonotypes between healthy human individuals. Method: immunoSEQ multiplex PCR; TCRdb's copy keeps in-frame clones and lacks some. The sample shows about 2.1 million clones, about 92% of them seen only once. Positively selected for CCR7, the CD45RO-negative cells used as naive CD8 cells excluded terminally differentiated effector memory CD45RA+ cells. The source material was naive CD8+ T cells from PBMCs. These receptors were taken from a man between 18 and 29 years old in good health. Some clones in this sample may be carry-over from other donors' samples.

The CDR3 is CASSHRDISYEQYF. The CDR3 DNA is TGTGCCAGCTCGCACAGGGATATCTCCTACGAGCAGTACTTC. This chain joins TRBV18 and TRBJ2-7, with a possible D match to TRBD1 (6 bases). The CDR3 sequence is 14 residues long. V was clipped by 6 bases and J by 0 bases, with 12 bases between them. The germline CDR1 and CDR2 sequences are KGHSH and LQKENI. The whole variable domain, filled in from reference TRBV18 and TRBJ2-7, reads NAGVMQNPRHLVRRRGQEARLRCSPMKGHSHVYWYRQLPEEGLKFMVYLQKENIIDESGMPKERFSAEFPKEGPSILRIQQVVRGDSAAYFCASSHRDISYEQYFGPGTRLTVT.

The V and J genes are TRBV25-1 and TRBJ1-1, with D perhaps matching TRBD1 (6 bases). This CDR3 is built from 14 residues. Germline V CDR1 and CDR2: MGHDK, SYGVNS. Trimming pared 2 bases from V and 8 bases from J, leaving 15 bases between. The DNA of the CDR3 is TGTGCCAGCAGTGAAACGGGATGGGGGCCAGAAGCTTTCTTT. It codes for CASSETGWGPEAFF.

The chain links TRBV4-1 to TRBJ2-7; 10 bases are shared with TRBD1. Germline V gene sequence: CDR1 MGHRA, CDR2 YSYEKL. This CDR3 is 16 amino acids long. The trim removed 1 base at V and 2 bases at J, leaving 5 bases unmatched. CDR3 coding DNA: TGCGCCAGCAGCCAAGTGGGACAGGGGATTGCCTACGAGCAGTACTTC. Amino acids: CASSQVGQGIAYEQYF.

The gene calls are TRBV13 and TRBJ2-1, with D possibly matching TRBD1 (5 bases). The CDR3 is 13 amino acids. Germline V gene data show CDR1 as PRHDT and CDR2 as FYEKMQ (reference sequence). V lost 7 bases and J lost 7, with 14 bases in between. In nucleotides, the CDR3 is TGTGCCAGCATGGTCAGGGCGATGAATGAGCAGTTCTTC. It specifies CASMVRAMNEQFF.

The rearrangement joins TRBV9 to TRBJ2-7; 10 positions agree with TRBD2. Germline CDR1 and CDR2: SGDLS and YYNGEE. V dropped 0 bases and J dropped 4; count of bases not matched to a gene: 7. This CDR3 region has 16 residues. The CDR3: CASSVAGLAPIYEQYF. The CDR3, as DNA: TGTGCCAGCAGCGTAGCGGGACTAGCGCCAATATACGAGCAGTACTTC.

The rearrangement uses TRBV5-6 and TRBJ2-7, with a weak D call TRBD2 (6 bases). This CDR3 region has 13 residues. Germline CDR1 and CDR2: SGHDT and YYEEEE. Trimming cost V 3 bases and J 3 bases, with 10 bases left between them. This chain's CDR3 is CASSSGLNYEQYF. In DNA form, the CDR3 reads TGTGCCAGCAGCTCCGGACTAAACTACGAGCAGTACTTC.

This clone was counted a few times. The chain uses TRBV4-3 and TRBJ1-2, with 8 bases that match TRBD1. V gave up 2 bases and J gave up 4 bases; unmatched junction bases: 6. Germline-derived CDR1 and CDR2 are LGHNA and YSLEER. The CDR3 totals 15 residues. CDR3 protein: CASSQYPGGAYGYTF. The DNA for the CDR3 is TGCGCCAGCAGCCAATATCCAGGGGGCGCCTATGGCTACACCTTC.

In regard to this clone: The sample holds other DNA sequences that translate to the same CDR3. The rearrangement uses TRBV4-3 and TRBJ1-5; 7 positions match TRBD1. CDR1 is LGHNA and CDR2 is YSLEER in the germline V gene. Unmatched junction bases numbered 2, after V lost 4 bases and J lost 2 bases. The CDR3 is 14 amino acids. The CDR3: CASSPGTGNQPQHF. The CDR3 DNA follows: TGCGCCAGCAGCCCCGGGACAGGCAATCAGCCCCAGCATTTT.

J is TRBJ1-3 and V is TRBV7-3; a possible D gene is TRBD1 (5 bases). Trimming cost V 1 base and J 4 bases, with 5 bases left between them. Germline V lookup: CDR1 SGHTA, CDR2 FQGTGA. The CDR3 has 13 residues. In DNA form, the CDR3 reads TGTGCCAGCAGCTTAAACAGGGGAAACACCATATATTTT. The encoded protein is CASSLNRGNTIYF.

The chain employs TRBV15 and TRBJ2-7, with D uncertain. Germline loops: CDR1 LNHNV, CDR2 YYDKDF (reference sequence). The CDR3 has 13 residues. Between the trimmed V and J ends, which lost 8 bases and 6 bases, there was a span of 17 bases. CDR3 region: CATATTWASEQYF. CDR3 nucleotide sequence: TGTGCCACCGCCACAACTTGGGCATCCGAGCAGTACTTC.

In its sample, this clone was seen a few times. The rearrangement joins TRBV7-2 to TRBJ1-2; maybe TRBD1 (5 bases). V was shortened by 3 bases and J by 6 bases, with 8 bases between the two germline ends. This CDR3 comprises 12 residues. Germline values: CDR1 SGHTA, CDR2 FQGNSA. As DNA, the CDR3 is TGTGCCAGCAGCTTTGAAGGGGATGGCTACACCTTC. Its translation: CASSFEGDGYTF.

The chain uses TRBV11-2 and TRBJ2-3; TRBD1 or TRBD2 may be the D gene (5 bases each). Trimming shortened V by 6 bases and J by 6 bases, and 13 bases separated the two germline ends. Germline V gene lookup returns CDR1 SGHAT and CDR2 FQNNGV. The length of the CDR3 is 13 residues. The CDR3 nucleotides are TGTGCCAGCAGGGGACCGGAAGAGGATACGCAGTATTTT. Its translation is CASRGPEEDTQYF.

V and J are TRBV6-9 and TRBJ2-7; TRBD2 matches 16 bases. CDR3 length: 17 residues. Germline V gives CDR1 MNHGY, CDR2 SVAAGI. J gave up 4 bases and V 4 bases, and 7 bases lay outside the gene matches. The CDR3 region is CASSSWEGLAGGYEQYF. In DNA, the CDR3 is TGTGCCAGCAGTTCTTGGGAGGGACTAGCGGGAGGGTACGAGCAGTACTTC.

The chain couples TRBV5-6 to TRBJ1-1, with 12 bases identical to TRBD1. The CDR3 contains 14 residues. Germline values: CDR1 SGHDT, CDR2 YYEEEE. J lost 4 bases, V lost 4 bases, and 2 bases had no gene match. The CDR3 region has the DNA TGTGCCAGCAGCCAGGGACAGGGGGCCACTGAAGCTTTCTTT. Protein sequence: CASSQGQGATEAFF.

The chain is built from TRBV19 and TRBJ1-5; TRBD1 matches 9 bases. The germline V gene encodes CDR1 LNHDA and CDR2 SQIVND (reference sequence). V dropped 6 bases and J dropped 3; count of bases not matched to a gene: 12. The CDR3 extends over 17 amino acids. In DNA, the CDR3 is TGTGCCAGTAGCCTCTTGAGGGACAGGGTCTTCAATCAGCCCCAGCATTTT. Translating it yields CASSLLRDRVFNQPQHF. The full variable domain, in which reference TRBV19 and TRBJ1-5 provide the parts outside the CDR3, is DGGITQSPKYLFRKEGQNVTLSCEQNLNHDAMYWYRQDPGQGLRLIYYSQIVNDFQKGDIAEGYSVSREKKESFPLTVTSAQKNPTAFYLCASSLLRDRVFNQPQHFGDGTRLSIL.

The rearrangement joins TRBV7-8 to TRBJ2-3; the match to TRBD2 covers 10 bases. With V trimmed by 2 bases and J by 6 bases, 8 bases remained unmatched. The germline CDR1 and CDR2 sequences are SGHVS and FQNEAQ. There are 16 residues in the CDR3. CDR3 bases: TGTGCCAGCAGCTTAAAGGCTAGCGGGAGATATGATACGCAGTATTTT. Residues: CASSLKASGRYDTQYF.

The CDR3: CASSVGQGVNGYTF. In DNA, the CDR3 is TGTGCCAGCAGCGTCGGACAGGGGGTGAATGGCTACACCTTC. The chain combines TRBV9 with TRBJ1-2, with 10 positions matching TRBD1. The trim removed 2 bases at V and 6 bases at J, leaving 4 bases unmatched. The CDR3 covers 14 residues. CDR1 is SGDLS and CDR2 is YYNGEE in the germline V gene. Variable domain in full (rest from reference TRBV9 and TRBJ1-2): DSGVTQTPKHLITATGQRVTLRCSPRSGDLSVYWYQQSLDQGLQFLIQYYNGEERAKGNILERFSAQQFPDLHSELNLSSLELGDSALYFCASSVGQGVNGYTFGSGTRLTVV.